The source of this T cell receptor beta chain is a study of blood T cell repertoires in COVID-19. Study in general: Donors in the United States, Italy and Spain gave samples during acute or convalescent COVID-19. PBMCs, B-cell-depleted T cells, or T cells were the source of the cDNA or gDNA that made up the material.

The CDR3 length is 15 residues. Germline V gives CDR1 MNHEY, CDR2 SMNVEV (reference sequence). V lost 4 bases and J lost 5; bases outside the gene matches: 5. In the authors' methods: From reference gene primer amplification, estimates of nucleated cell counts were derived. Method: immunoSEQ multiplex PCR; TCRdb's copy keeps in-frame clones and lacks some. Clone size and the V and J calls come from that table; the DNA yielded D and trimming. The sample lists about 180,000 clones; about 89% were seen once. Sequenced input: peripheral blood. This receptor was taken from a man aged 18-30 years who had recovered from COVID-19. This chain uses TRBV27 with TRBJ2-7; 13 bases match TRBD2. CDR3 bases: TGTGCCAGCAGTTCCGGGACTAGCGGGAAGAACGAGCAGTACTTC. This encodes CASSSGTSGKNEQYF.